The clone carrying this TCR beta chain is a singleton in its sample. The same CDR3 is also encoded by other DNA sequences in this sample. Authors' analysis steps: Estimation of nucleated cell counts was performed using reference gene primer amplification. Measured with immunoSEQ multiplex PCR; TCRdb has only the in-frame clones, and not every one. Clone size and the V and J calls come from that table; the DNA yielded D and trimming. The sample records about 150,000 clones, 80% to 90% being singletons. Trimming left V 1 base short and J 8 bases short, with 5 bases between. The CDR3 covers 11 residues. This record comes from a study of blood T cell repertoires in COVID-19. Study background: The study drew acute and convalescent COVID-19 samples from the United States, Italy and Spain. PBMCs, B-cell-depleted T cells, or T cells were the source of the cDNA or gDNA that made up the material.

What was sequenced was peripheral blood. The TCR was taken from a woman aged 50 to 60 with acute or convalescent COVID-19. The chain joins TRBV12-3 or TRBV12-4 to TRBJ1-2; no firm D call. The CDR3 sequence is CASSLGLGYTF. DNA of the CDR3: TGTGCCAGCAGTTTAGGGCTCGGCTACACCTTC.